In its sample, the clone carrying this T cell receptor beta chain was seen many times. Its antigen is still unknown. The data stem from a study of shared clonotypes between healthy human individuals. Each subset's genomic DNA was split evenly across several immunoSEQ plates. Each sorted subset replicate got 200 ng genomic DNA, about 33,000 genomes. The protocol was immunoSEQ multiplex PCR, while the TCRdb copy is restricted to in-frame clones and leaves out a portion. The sample contains more than 1 million clones, around 78% of which appear only once. Study results and caveats: Sequencing depth was a factor that was expected to affect clonotype sharing among donors. Roughly 5% of naive CD4 clonotypes were common to several donors.

The CDR3 contains 14 residues. With 5 bases removed from V and 0 bases from J, the gap between germline ends came to 7 bases. Germline V gene sequence: CDR1 ENHRY, CDR2 SYGVKD. The source of this sequence is a man aged 18 to 35 in good health. Some clones in this sample may be carry-over from other donors' samples. The chain employs TRBV10-3 and TRBJ2-2; D gene unclear. Sequenced sample: memory CD4+ T cells from PBMCs. Noted subset: CD45RA-negative fraction. The CDR3 region is CAISPGANTGELFF. The CDR3 bases are TGTGCCATCAGTCCCGGTGCGAACACCGGGGAGCTGTTTTTT.